The 16 T cell receptor beta chains presented below share a single source sample, sequenced in a study of blood T cell repertoires in COVID-19. TCRdb's table, derived via immunoSEQ multiplex PCR, lists solely in-frame clones and lacks some. This sample carries about 150,000 clones, 84% of them seen once, and the ten largest clones take 11% to 15%. Sequenced material: peripheral blood. The receptors derive from a man younger than 35 with active or convalescent COVID-19.

This chain joins TRBV6-4 and TRBJ2-3; TRBD2 aligns across 8 bases. Trimming removed 3 bases from V and 4 bases from J; junction bases left unmatched: 6. CDR3 length: 15 residues. Germline lookup yields CDR1 MRHNA and CDR2 SNTAGT. CDR3 protein: CASSEKAGASDTQYF. In DNA, the CDR3 is TGTGCCAGCAGTGAAAAAGCGGGGGCTTCAGATACGCAGTATTTT.

CDR3 nucleotides: TGTGCCAGCAGCCTCGGACAGGGGGCGAACTATGGCTACACCTTC. Translated: CASSLGQGANYGYTF. The rearrangement uses TRBV7-2 and TRBJ1-2; 11 bases match TRBD1. Trimming removed 5 bases from V and 2 bases from J; junction bases left unmatched: 4. The V gene's germline CDR1 is SGHTA and CDR2 FQGNSA. There are 15 residues in the CDR3.

The chain links TRBV7-9 to TRBJ1-4; D is unclear. Between the trimmed V and J ends, which lost 3 bases and 7 bases, there was a span of 6 bases. In germline, CDR1 is SEHNR, CDR2 FQNEAQ (reference sequence). This CDR3 spans 12 amino acids. CDR3: CASSLEGEKLFF. For the CDR3, the DNA is TGTGCCAGCAGCTTGGAGGGTGAAAAACTGTTTTTT. The variable domain in full, completed from reference TRBV7-9 and TRBJ1-4, reads DTGVSQNPRHKITKRGQNVTFRCDPISEHNRLYWYRQTLGQGPEFLTYFQNEAQLEKSRLLSDRFSAERPKGSFSTLEIQRTEQGDSAMYLCASSLEGEKLFFGSGTQLSVL.

The V call is TRBV5-8, the J call TRBJ2-1; a possible D gene is TRBD2 (7 bases). Trimming cost V 0 bases and J 1 base, with 11 bases left between them. Germline V CDR1 and CDR2: SGHTS, YDEGEE. The length of the CDR3 is 16 residues. The CDR3 nucleotides read TGTGCCAGCAGCTTGGCGGGGGGCCTGTCCTACAATGAGCAGTTCTTC. Translation: CASSLAGGLSYNEQFF.

The J gene is TRBJ1-6, the V gene TRBV6-4; D ambiguous. The CDR3 has 16 amino acids. V shed 0 bases and J shed 0 bases, with 6 bases lying between them. The germline V gene encodes CDR1 MRHNA and CDR2 SNTAGT. CDR3 nucleotides: TGTGCCAGCAGTGACTCAGCATCCTCCTATAATTCACCCCTCCACTTT. The encoded protein is CASSDSASSYNSPLHF.

The J gene is TRBJ1-1, the V gene TRBV28; possible D gene TRBD1, 6 bases. Germline lookup yields CDR1 MDHEN and CDR2 SYDVKM. V was pared by 6 bases and J by 1 base, with 12 bases between. The CDR3 loop spans 14 amino acids. The CDR3 DNA reads as TGTGCCAGCAGCCCCGGACAGAGGAACACTGAAGCTTTCTTT. Translating it yields CASSPGQRNTEAFF.

J is TRBJ2-7 and V is TRBV5-1; 8 nucleotides match TRBD1. Trimming removed 0 bases from V and 2 bases from J; junction bases left unmatched: 4. CDR3 length: 15 amino acids. Germline CDR1 and CDR2: SGHRS and YFSETQ. The CDR3 region has the DNA TGCGCCAGCAGCTTGGGGACAGGGATTACCTACGAGCAGTACTTC. It is translated as CASSLGTGITYEQYF.

This clone was recorded only once. The rearrangement joins TRBV28 to TRBJ1-2; no reliable D call. The V end was cut by 6 bases, the J end by 4 bases, with 15 bases between. Per the germline V gene, CDR1 is MDHEN and CDR2 is SYDVKM. This CDR3 contains 14 residues. The CDR3: CASRSYLAAYGYTF. CDR3 bases: TGTGCCAGCAGATCATACTTGGCGGCCTATGGCTACACCTTC.

This sequence joins TRBV6-2 or TRBV6-3 and TRBJ2-3; D is possibly TRBD2 (6 bases). The V and J ends lost 2 bases and 9 bases respectively, with 9 bases between them. CDR1 and CDR2 from the germline V gene are MNHEY and SVGEGT. The CDR3 covers 12 residues. DNA of the CDR3: TGTGCCAGCAGTTACGACGGGAGAACGCAGTATTTT. This encodes CASSYDGRTQYF.

V gene TRBV27 combines with J gene TRBJ2-7; 9 bases align to TRBD1. Germline-derived CDR1 and CDR2 are MNHEY and SMNVEV (reference sequence). The CDR3 runs to 13 residues. V dropped 5 bases and J dropped 12; count of bases not matched to a gene: 11. The chain's CDR3 is CASSLYLQGARYF. CDR3 in DNA: TGTGCCAGCAGTCTATACTTACAGGGGGCTCGGTACTTC.

The rearrangement uses TRBV5-1 and TRBJ1-2; D perhaps matches TRBD1 (6 bases). Germline values: CDR1 SGHRS, CDR2 YFSETQ. V shed 4 bases and J shed 9 bases, with 16 bases lying between them. The CDR3 runs to 13 residues. The DNA of the CDR3 is TGCGCCAGCAGCCCATCAGGGGACGCCCGCTACACCTTC. As protein: CASSPSGDARYTF.

The V call is TRBV23-1, the J call TRBJ2-3; D is perhaps TRBD1 (5 bases). TRBV23-1 is placed among ORFs of uncertain function. The length of the CDR3 is 16 residues. V lost 0 bases, J lost 2 bases, and 12 bases lay in between. The CDR3 region is CASSQSRQGNTDTQYF. The CDR3, as DNA: TGCGCCAGCAGTCAATCGCGGCAGGGAAACACAGATACGCAGTATTTT.

This sequence joins TRBV19 and TRBJ2-1, with D possibly matching TRBD1 (7 bases). The CDR3 covers 15 residues. Trimming shortened V by 5 bases and J by 8 bases, and 19 bases separated the two germline ends. Germline CDR1 and CDR2: LNHDA and SQIVND (reference sequence). The CDR3 DNA sequence: TGTGCCAGTAGTGATCGGCAGGGGGACTGGGATGAGCAGTTCTTC. Residues: CASSDRQGDWDEQFF.

This chain connects TRBV7-3 to TRBJ2-3; 10 bases fit TRBD2. CDR1 and CDR2 from the germline V gene are SGHTA and FQGTGA. The ends lost 0 bases at V and 2 bases at J; junction bases unmatched: 8. The CDR3 contains 18 residues. DNA for the CDR3: TGTGCCAGCAGCTTAACTGCTAGCGGGAGCCGGTACACAGATACGCAGTATTTT. Amino acids: CASSLTASGSRYTDTQYF.

The chain joins TRBV7-9 to TRBJ2-3; weak D call: TRBD2 (5 bases). Germline CDR1 is SEHNR and CDR2 is FQNEAQ (reference sequence). The length of the CDR3 is 18 residues. V lost 1 base to trimming and J lost 1 base, with 18 bases between them. This CDR3 reads CASSLERLASARTDTQYF. CDR3 in DNA: TGTGCCAGCAGCTTAGAGCGTCTAGCTTCTGCCCGCACAGATACGCAGTATTTT. Full variable domain (outside the CDR3, taken from reference TRBV7-9 and TRBJ2-3): DTGVSQNPRHKITKRGQNVTFRCDPISEHNRLYWYRQTLGQGPEFLTYFQNEAQLEKSRLLSDRFSAERPKGSFSTLEIQRTEQGDSAMYLCASSLERLASARTDTQYFGPGTRLTVL.

This clone has just a few counts. The chain combines TRBV7-8 with TRBJ1-2; D uncertain. CDR1 is SGHVS, CDR2 FQNEAQ, per germline. V lost 5 bases to trimming and J lost 0 bases, with 16 bases between them. The CDR3 has 16 amino acids. The CDR3 nucleotides are TGTGCCAGCAGCCTGAGCGGCGGAGGAGCTAACTATGGCTACACCTTC. Encoded protein: CASSLSGGGANYGYTF.